In its sample, the clone carrying this T cell receptor (beta chain) ranks as medium-sized (0.01 to 0.1%). The CDR3 runs to 14 residues. V lost 0 bases and J 5 bases, leaving 9 bases between the germline ends. The V gene's germline CDR1 is SGHRS and CDR2 YFSETQ. This sample was included in a study of early T cells in non-severe SARS-CoV-2 infection. As for the study in general: Sequencing targeted bulk RNA from unsorted whole blood, leaving chains unpaired.

Individual cDNA molecules each received unique molecular identifiers attached to them. TCRdb redid the calling of the 5' RACE reads with MiXCR, one entry per CDR3 protein. The sample gives some 60,000 distinct CDR3 sequences, approximately 8% of which show up once; approximately 3.1% is in the top ten. This TCR was sampled from an adult who was a healthcare worker with PCR-confirmed SARS-CoV-2 infection or an uninfected control (not recorded which). This rearrangement joins TRBV5-1 to TRBJ2-1; D is unresolved. The sample taken for sequencing was whole blood. The CDR3 region has the DNA TGCGCCAGCAGCTTGGCCGGCACGGACAATGAGCAGTTCTTC. Translating gives CASSLAGTDNEQFF.